The clone carrying this T cell receptor beta chain was seen just once. Antigen: not known. The J segment lost 5 bases and the V segment lost 6 bases, leaving 6 bases of the junction unmatched. The CDR3 spans 15 residues. Germline V gives CDR1 MNHNY, CDR2 SVGAGI (reference sequence). TCRdb's table, derived via immunoSEQ multiplex PCR, lists solely in-frame clones and lacks some. The sample carries about 39,000 clones, more than 75% recorded once. The data stem from a study of radiotherapy plus CTLA-4 blockade in lung cancer. Study context: 15% to 20% of patients responded objectively, and roughly 34% achieved disease control. Findings and caveats of the study: Response, reportedly, was best predicted by interferon-beta along with early blood T cell clone dynamics.

The chain carries TRBV6-6 and TRBJ2-2; 10 nucleotides match TRBD2. The material was peripheral blood, obtained from a patient treated with radiotherapy plus ipilimumab. The receptor's source is a human donor with non-small cell lung cancer that progressed on radiotherapy plus ipilimumab. DNA of the CDR3: TGTGCCAGCAGCCATGGGACTAGCGTTACCGGGGAGCTGTTTTTT. Residues: CASSHGTSVTGELFF.